The rows below give T cell receptor beta chains drawn from one sample of a study of Ad26.COV2.S vaccination and SARS-CoV-2 variants. Assay used: immunoSEQ multiplex PCR; TCRdb lists only in-frame clones, some missing. The sample contains about 350,000 clones, 70% to 90% of which appear only once. Sequenced here: peripheral blood, sampled in a trial of Ad26.COV2.S vaccine versus placebo. Receptors originate from a person between 18 and 60 years old who received the Ad26.COV2.S COVID-19 vaccine or a placebo. Each CDR3 is given with its conserved first and last residue. Clone size is stated in some rows and not others, as once, few, many or a class when expanded.

clone_size v_call cdr3_aa
- TRBV5-1 CASSLGQGAYEQYF
- TRBV5-1 CASSWTGNQETQYF
once TRBV3-1/TRBV3-2 CASSQESEQYF
- TRBV18 CASSPTSGGASVRGEQFF
- TRBV28 CASGTLARSYEQYF
- TRBV18 CASSPYGLAGGETQYF
- TRBV15 CATSRDDVGSQPQHF
- TRBV6-5 CASKLTGSSYEQYF
- TRBV21-1 CASSMRNRGQPQHF
- TRBV5-4 CASQEGSSGANVLTF
- TRBV6-5 CARGGPTINNEQFF
- TRBV14 CASSQDLASEFSSYNEQFF
- TRBV2 CASRADTYEQYF
- TRBV29-1 CSVATDTQYF
- TRBV30 CAWSTLQGSYEQYF
- TRBV3-1/TRBV3-2 CASSQGAGRDTQYF
- TRBV5-1 CASSYSGTSGYNEQFF
- TRBV28 CASTPVPWGVNYGYTF
- TRBV10-3 CAISEPANRDEQYF
once TRBV9 CASSARQGGPQEQYF
- TRBV7-9 CASSLPSSDRGPGNTIYF
- TRBV28 CASSFLTPTTGKGGVLAKNIQYF
- TRBV18 CASSQPRSRAGGEQYF
- TRBV7-2 CASSPRISIGSYEQYF
- TRBV6-6 CASMATFGQGSYEQYF
- TRBV5-1 CASSLQGENSPLHF
- TRBV12-3/TRBV12-4 CASSLRDRAGYTF
once TRBV18 CASSRGTVNTEAFF
- TRBV6-6 CASSTIRWEKTYGYTF
- TRBV16 CASSQVSGHWETQYF
- TRBV5-1 CASSLGQGRDTEAFF
- TRBV28 CASSLASPHTQYF
few TRBV9 CASTGTVNTGELFF
- TRBV6-2/TRBV6-3 CASSLLPTLEAFF
- TRBV15 CATSRDRTDNEQFF
once TRBV4-1 CASSQESRLNTGELFF
once TRBV11-2 CASSFGTGQETQYF
- TRBV5-1 CASRSGTNSPLHF
- TRBV27 CASSLGRTQETQYF
few TRBV9 CASSVRGLNTEAFF
- TRBV6-5 CASSYRGQGLRKTQYF
- TRBV3-1/TRBV3-2 CASSQDPSGTGIKDTQYF
few TRBV5-1 CASSSGQANQPQHF
- TRBV10-3 CANRQQAYEQYF
- TRBV6-5 CASTLYNTRDSPLHF
- TRBV5-1 CASSLGQGGNTGELFF
- TRBV6-2/TRBV6-3 CASSYSVGYEQYF
- TRBV6-2/TRBV6-3 CASSLGRAFNEQYF
- TRBV7-9 CASSLGRLPRGGEKLFF